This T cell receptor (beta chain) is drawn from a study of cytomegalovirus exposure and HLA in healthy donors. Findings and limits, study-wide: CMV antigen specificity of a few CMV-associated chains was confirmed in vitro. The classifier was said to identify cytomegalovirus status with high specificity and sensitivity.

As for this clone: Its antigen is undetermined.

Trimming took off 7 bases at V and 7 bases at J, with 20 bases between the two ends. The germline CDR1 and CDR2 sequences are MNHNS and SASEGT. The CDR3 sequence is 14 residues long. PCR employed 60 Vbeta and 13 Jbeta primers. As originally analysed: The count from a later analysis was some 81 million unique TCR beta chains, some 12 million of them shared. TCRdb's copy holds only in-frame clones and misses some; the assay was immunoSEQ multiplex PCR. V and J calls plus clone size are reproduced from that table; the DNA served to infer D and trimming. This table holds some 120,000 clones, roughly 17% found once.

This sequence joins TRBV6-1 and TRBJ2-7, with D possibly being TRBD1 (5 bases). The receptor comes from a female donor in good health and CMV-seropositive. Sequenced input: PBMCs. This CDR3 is CASKNLAQGKEQYF. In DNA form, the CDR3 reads TGTGCCAGCAAGAATTTAGCCCAGGGTAAGGAGCAGTACTTC.